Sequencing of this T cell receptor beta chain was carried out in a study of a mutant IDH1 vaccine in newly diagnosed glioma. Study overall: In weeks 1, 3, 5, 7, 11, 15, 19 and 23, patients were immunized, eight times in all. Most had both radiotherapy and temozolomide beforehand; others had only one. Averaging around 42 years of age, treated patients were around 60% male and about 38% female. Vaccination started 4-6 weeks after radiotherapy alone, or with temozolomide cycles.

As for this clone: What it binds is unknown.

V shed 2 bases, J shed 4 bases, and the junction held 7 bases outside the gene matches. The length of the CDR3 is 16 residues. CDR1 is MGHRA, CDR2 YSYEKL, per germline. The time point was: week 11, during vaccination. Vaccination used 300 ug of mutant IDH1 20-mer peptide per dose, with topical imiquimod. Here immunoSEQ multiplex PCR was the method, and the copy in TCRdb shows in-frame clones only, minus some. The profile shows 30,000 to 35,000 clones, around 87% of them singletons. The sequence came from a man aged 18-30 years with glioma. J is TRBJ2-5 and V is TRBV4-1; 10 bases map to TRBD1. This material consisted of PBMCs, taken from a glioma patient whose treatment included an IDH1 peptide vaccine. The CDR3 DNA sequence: TGCGCCAGCAGCCAAAAGGGACAGGGGCTGGGAGAGACCCAGTACTTC. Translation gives CASSQKGQGLGETQYF.